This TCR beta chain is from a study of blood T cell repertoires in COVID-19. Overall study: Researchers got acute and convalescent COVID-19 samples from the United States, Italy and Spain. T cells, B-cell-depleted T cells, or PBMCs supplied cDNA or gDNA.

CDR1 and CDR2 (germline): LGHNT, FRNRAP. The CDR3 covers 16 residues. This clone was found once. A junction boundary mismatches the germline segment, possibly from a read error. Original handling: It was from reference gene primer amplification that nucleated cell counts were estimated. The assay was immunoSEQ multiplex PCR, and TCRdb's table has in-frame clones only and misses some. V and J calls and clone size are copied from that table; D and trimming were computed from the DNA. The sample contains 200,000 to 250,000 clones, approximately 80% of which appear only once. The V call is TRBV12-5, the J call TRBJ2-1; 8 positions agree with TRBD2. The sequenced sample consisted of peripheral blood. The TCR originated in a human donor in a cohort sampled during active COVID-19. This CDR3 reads CASGLLKRESFNEQFF. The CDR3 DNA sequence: TGTGCTAGTGGTTTGCTCAAGCGGGAGTCCTTCAATGAGCAGTTCTTC.